A selection of T cell receptor beta chains follows, all from one sample in a study of beta chain features in type 1 diabetes. Repertoires were generated with immunoSEQ multiplex PCR, while TCRdb's copy carries only in-frame clones and drops some. The data contain 300,000 to 450,000 clones, over 9.5% of them singletons. The sample comprised naive CD4+ T cells from blood. The receptor source for this set is a woman aged 18-29 years with type 1 diabetes. Each CDR3 is given with its conserved first and last residue. The order of the fields is clone size, D gene, V gene, J gene, CDR3 DNA, CDR3 protein. A D gene is named only where the DNA matches it firmly. Size is omitted from some rows. Given values are once, few, many or a class for expanded clones.

clone_size: few; d_call: TRBD1; v_call: TRBV30; j_call: TRBJ1-3; cdr3_nt: TGTGCCTGGGGACAGGGTCTCTCTGGAAACACCATATATTTT; cdr3_aa: CAWGQGLSGNTIYF
clone_size: NA; d_call: NA; v_call: TRBV30; j_call: TRBJ2-2; cdr3_nt: TGTGCCTGGAGTTTAGAGGTACTCACCGGGGAGCTGTTTTTT; cdr3_aa: CAWSLEVLTGELFF
clone_size: few; d_call: NA; v_call: TRBV7-9; j_call: TRBJ2-5; cdr3_nt: TGTGCCAGCAGCGAAAAGGGGTACCAAGAGACCCAGTACTTC; cdr3_aa: CASSEKGYQETQYF
clone_size: NA; d_call: TRBD2; v_call: TRBV28; j_call: TRBJ2-6; cdr3_nt: TGTGCCAGCATCGGGGGGTCTGGGGCCAACGTCCTGACTTTC; cdr3_aa: CASIGGSGANVLTF
clone_size: few; d_call: NA; v_call: TRBV27; j_call: TRBJ1-2; cdr3_nt: TGTGCCAGCAGTCCTGGACAAACCCCCTTCGGCTACACCTTC; cdr3_aa: CASSPGQTPFGYTF
clone_size: few; d_call: NA; v_call: TRBV2; j_call: TRBJ1-1; cdr3_nt: TGTGCCAGCAGTCAGGACAGCGGCACTGAAGCTTTCTTT; cdr3_aa: CASSQDSGTEAFF
clone_size: few; d_call: NA; v_call: TRBV2; j_call: TRBJ1-2; cdr3_nt: TGTGCCAGCAGTGACGGACAGAACTATGGCTACACCTTC; cdr3_aa: CASSDGQNYGYTF
clone_size: few; d_call: NA; v_call: TRBV7-2; j_call: TRBJ2-6; cdr3_nt: TGTGCCAGCAGTCGGGACTTCTCTGGGGCCAACGTCCTGACTTTC; cdr3_aa: CASSRDFSGANVLTF
clone_size: NA; d_call: TRBD1; v_call: TRBV28; j_call: TRBJ2-7; cdr3_nt: TGTGCCAGCAGTTTAGGGACAGGGGGCTCCGAGCAGTACTTC; cdr3_aa: CASSLGTGGSEQYF
clone_size: NA; d_call: TRBD1; v_call: TRBV23-1; j_call: TRBJ1-2; cdr3_nt: TGCGCCAGCAGTCACTGGACAGGGGCTAACTATGGCTACACCTTC; cdr3_aa: CASSHWTGANYGYTF
clone_size: few; d_call: TRBD1; v_call: TRBV10-3; j_call: TRBJ2-5; cdr3_nt: TGTGCCATCAGACCAGACAGGGCAGAGACCCAGTACTTC; cdr3_aa: CAIRPDRAETQYF
clone_size: few; d_call: NA; v_call: TRBV7-3; j_call: TRBJ2-7; cdr3_nt: TGTGCCAGCAGCTCAAGCGGGTCCTCCTACGAGCAGTACTTC; cdr3_aa: CASSSSGSSYEQYF
clone_size: few; d_call: NA; v_call: TRBV11-2; j_call: TRBJ1-5; cdr3_nt: TGTGCCAGCAGCTTAGGGGCCAATCAGCCCCAGCATTTT; cdr3_aa: CASSLGANQPQHF
clone_size: few; d_call: TRBD2; v_call: TRBV5-1; j_call: TRBJ2-5; cdr3_nt: TGCGCCAGCAGCTTGGTCGTGGGGGGGACCGCCCAAGAGACCCAGTACTTC; cdr3_aa: CASSLVVGGTAQETQYF
clone_size: NA; d_call: NA; v_call: TRBV29-1; j_call: TRBJ2-5; cdr3_nt: TGCAGCGTTGACCAGACAGGAGAGACCCAGTACTTC; cdr3_aa: CSVDQTGETQYF
clone_size: NA; d_call: TRBD1; v_call: TRBV30; j_call: TRBJ1-2; cdr3_nt: TGTGCCTGGACCAACACCGGGACAGGGGGCGGCGGCTACACCTTC; cdr3_aa: CAWTNTGTGGGGYTF
clone_size: NA; d_call: TRBD1; v_call: TRBV27; j_call: TRBJ2-6; cdr3_nt: TGTGCCAGCACCCGAATAGACAGGGTGGGGGCCAACGTCCTGACTTTC; cdr3_aa: CASTRIDRVGANVLTF
clone_size: NA; d_call: NA; v_call: TRBV7-9; j_call: TRBJ2-7; cdr3_nt: TGTGCCAGCAGCATAACAGCTTACGAGCAGTACTTC; cdr3_aa: CASSITAYEQYF
clone_size: few; d_call: TRBD1; v_call: TRBV28; j_call: TRBJ2-7; cdr3_nt: TGTGCCAGCCGTACAGGGGACGAGCAGTACTTC; cdr3_aa: CASRTGDEQYF
clone_size: few; d_call: NA; v_call: TRBV4-2; j_call: TRBJ1-2; cdr3_nt: TGTGCCAGCAGTCAGACAGAACTCTATGGCTACACCTTC; cdr3_aa: CASSQTELYGYTF
clone_size: few; d_call: NA; v_call: TRBV25-1; j_call: TRBJ1-4; cdr3_nt: TGTGCCAGCAGTGATTTGTCTGCAACTAATGAAAAACTGTTTTTT; cdr3_aa: CASSDLSATNEKLFF
clone_size: NA; d_call: TRBD1; v_call: TRBV7-9; j_call: TRBJ2-3; cdr3_nt: TGTGCCAGCAGCTCGGTGACAGGGGCGGCAGATACGCAGTATTTT; cdr3_aa: CASSSVTGAADTQYF
clone_size: few; d_call: NA; v_call: TRBV29-1; j_call: TRBJ2-6; cdr3_nt: TGCAGCGTCCCTGCAGGCTCCTCTGGGGCCAACGTCCTGACTTTC; cdr3_aa: CSVPAGSSGANVLTF
clone_size: NA; d_call: TRBD1; v_call: TRBV29-1; j_call: TRBJ2-2; cdr3_nt: TGCAGCGTTGAATCAAGGACAGGGGGCATCGGGGAGCTGTTTTTT; cdr3_aa: CSVESRTGGIGELFF
clone_size: few; d_call: TRBD2; v_call: TRBV4-3; j_call: TRBJ2-6; cdr3_nt: TGCGCCAGCAGCCTACGGGAGGACGGCTCTGGGGCCAACGTCCTGACTTTC; cdr3_aa: CASSLREDGSGANVLTF
clone_size: NA; d_call: NA; v_call: TRBV10-3; j_call: TRBJ2-1; cdr3_nt: TGTGCCATCAGTGATGAGGAGTACAATGAGCAGTTCTTC; cdr3_aa: CAISDEEYNEQFF
clone_size: NA; d_call: NA; v_call: TRBV28; j_call: TRBJ2-7; cdr3_nt: TGTGCCAGCAGTGACCCCCGAGACAGAAGATCCTACGAGCAGTACTTC; cdr3_aa: CASSDPRDRRSYEQYF
clone_size: NA; d_call: NA; v_call: TRBV4-3; j_call: TRBJ2-7; cdr3_nt: TGCGCCAGCAGCCAAGAAGCCCTCTCCTACGAGCAGTACTTC; cdr3_aa: CASSQEALSYEQYF
clone_size: NA; d_call: NA; v_call: TRBV25-1; j_call: TRBJ2-7; cdr3_nt: TGTGCCAGCAGTGGTCGCTACGAGCAGTACTTC; cdr3_aa: CASSGRYEQYF
clone_size: NA; d_call: TRBD1; v_call: TRBV28; j_call: TRBJ1-1; cdr3_nt: TGTGCCAGCAGTCAACCGGGACAGGGGCACACTGAAGCTTTCTTT; cdr3_aa: CASSQPGQGHTEAFF
clone_size: NA; d_call: NA; v_call: TRBV30; j_call: TRBJ2-5; cdr3_nt: TGTGCCTGGAGCAAAACAGGCACCCAAGAGACCCAGTACTTC; cdr3_aa: CAWSKTGTQETQYF
clone_size: NA; d_call: TRBD1; v_call: TRBV11-2; j_call: TRBJ2-5; cdr3_nt: TGTGCCAGCAGCGTCCGGGACAGGGAACAAGAGACCCAGTACTTC; cdr3_aa: CASSVRDREQETQYF
clone_size: NA; d_call: NA; v_call: TRBV5-4; j_call: TRBJ2-3; cdr3_nt: TGTGCCAGCAGCTTGGACTCCCCTAGCACAGATACGCAGTATTTT; cdr3_aa: CASSLDSPSTDTQYF
clone_size: NA; d_call: TRBD2; v_call: TRBV5-4; j_call: TRBJ2-1; cdr3_nt: TGTGCCAGCAGCTTCCGAGCGGGAGACAATGAGCAGTTCTTC; cdr3_aa: CASSFRAGDNEQFF
clone_size: few; d_call: NA; v_call: TRBV27; j_call: TRBJ2-1; cdr3_nt: TGTGCCAGCAAATACTCCTCCCTTCAGTTCTTC; cdr3_aa: CASKYSSLQFF
clone_size: few; d_call: NA; v_call: TRBV6-5; j_call: TRBJ1-5; cdr3_nt: TGTGCCAGCAGTTACGGCAGGGGCAATCAGCCCCAGCATTTT; cdr3_aa: CASSYGRGNQPQHF
clone_size: few; d_call: NA; v_call: TRBV14; j_call: TRBJ2-1; cdr3_nt: TGTGCCAGCAGCCAAGGCGGGGAGCAGTTCTTC; cdr3_aa: CASSQGGEQFF
clone_size: few; d_call: TRBD1; v_call: TRBV29-1; j_call: TRBJ2-7; cdr3_nt: TGCAGCGTTGTAAGGGGTGGGACAGGGGGAGCCTACGAGCAGTACTTC; cdr3_aa: CSVVRGGTGGAYEQYF
clone_size: few; d_call: NA; v_call: TRBV4-2; j_call: TRBJ2-5; cdr3_nt: TGTGCCAGCAGTCTAGACTCCTTTCAAGAGACCCAGTACTTC; cdr3_aa: CASSLDSFQETQYF
clone_size: NA; d_call: NA; v_call: TRBV11-3; j_call: TRBJ1-5; cdr3_nt: TGTGCCAGCAGCCTAGGGGTGGGCCGGCCCCAGCATTTT; cdr3_aa: CASSLGVGRPQHF
clone_size: few; d_call: NA; v_call: TRBV7-9; j_call: TRBJ1-1; cdr3_nt: TGTGCCAGCAGCTTAGCCGGAGGGACGAACACTGAAGCTTTCTTT; cdr3_aa: CASSLAGGTNTEAFF
clone_size: few; d_call: NA; v_call: TRBV5-6; j_call: TRBJ1-2; cdr3_nt: TGTGCCAGCAGCTTGAGTCAGTATGGCTACACCTTC; cdr3_aa: CASSLSQYGYTF
clone_size: NA; d_call: TRBD1; v_call: TRBV2; j_call: TRBJ1-5; cdr3_nt: TGTGCCACCAGGGGGGCAGGGGCGGCTCAGCCCCAGCATTTT; cdr3_aa: CATRGAGAAQPQHF
clone_size: NA; d_call: TRBD1; v_call: TRBV11-3; j_call: TRBJ1-2; cdr3_nt: TGTGCCAGCAGCCTTAACACAGGGGTGGAGGGCTACACCTTC; cdr3_aa: CASSLNTGVEGYTF
clone_size: few; d_call: NA; v_call: TRBV18; j_call: TRBJ2-5; cdr3_nt: TGTGCCAGCTCACAGCTCCCGGGAGAAGAAGAGACCCAGTACTTC; cdr3_aa: CASSQLPGEEETQYF
clone_size: few; d_call: TRBD1; v_call: TRBV27; j_call: TRBJ2-7; cdr3_nt: TGTGCCAGCAGTCCACGGACAGGGAGCCACGAGCAGTACTTC; cdr3_aa: CASSPRTGSHEQYF
clone_size: NA; d_call: NA; v_call: TRBV7-9; j_call: TRBJ2-1; cdr3_nt: TGTGCCAGCAGCTTAGACAACAATGAGCAGTTCTTC; cdr3_aa: CASSLDNNEQFF
clone_size: NA; d_call: NA; v_call: TRBV21-1; j_call: TRBJ1-5; cdr3_nt: TGTGCCAGCAGCACCGAAGGAGCTCGGAATCAGCCCCAGCATTTT; cdr3_aa: CASSTEGARNQPQHF
clone_size: few; d_call: NA; v_call: TRBV7-3; j_call: TRBJ1-1; cdr3_nt: TGTGCCAGCAGCTTACGTCGGAACACTGAAGCTTTCTTT; cdr3_aa: CASSLRRNTEAFF
clone_size: NA; d_call: NA; v_call: TRBV11-3; j_call: TRBJ2-2; cdr3_nt: TGTGCCAGCAGCGGTCTCTACGGGGAGCTGTTTTTT; cdr3_aa: CASSGLYGELFF
clone_size: few; d_call: TRBD2; v_call: TRBV4-3; j_call: TRBJ2-7; cdr3_nt: TGCGCCAGCAGCCAAGGGCAGCGGGGGTCCCAGGAGCAGTACTTC; cdr3_aa: CASSQGQRGSQEQYF
clone_size: few; d_call: NA; v_call: TRBV18; j_call: TRBJ2-4; cdr3_nt: TGTGCCAGCTCACCGAACGGACAGGGCGGGAGCATTCAGTACTTC; cdr3_aa: CASSPNGQGGSIQYF
clone_size: NA; d_call: NA; v_call: TRBV12-5; j_call: TRBJ1-2; cdr3_nt: TGTGCTAGTGGTTTGGCCTCGGGGGGTGGTTATGGCTACACCTTC; cdr3_aa: CASGLASGGGYGYTF